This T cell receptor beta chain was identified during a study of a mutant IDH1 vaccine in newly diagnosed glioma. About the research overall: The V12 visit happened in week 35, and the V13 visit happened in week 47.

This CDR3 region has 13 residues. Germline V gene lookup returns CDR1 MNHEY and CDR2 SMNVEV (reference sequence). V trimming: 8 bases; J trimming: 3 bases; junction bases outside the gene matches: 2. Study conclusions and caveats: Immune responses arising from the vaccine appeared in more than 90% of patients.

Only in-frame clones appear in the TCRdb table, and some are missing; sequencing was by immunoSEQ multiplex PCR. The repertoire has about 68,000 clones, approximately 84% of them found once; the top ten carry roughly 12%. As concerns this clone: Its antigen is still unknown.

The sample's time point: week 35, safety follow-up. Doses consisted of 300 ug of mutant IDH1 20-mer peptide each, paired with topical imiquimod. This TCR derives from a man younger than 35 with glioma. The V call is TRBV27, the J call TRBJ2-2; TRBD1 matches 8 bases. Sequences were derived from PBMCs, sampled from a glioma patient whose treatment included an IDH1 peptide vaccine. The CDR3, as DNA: TGTGCCAGCCAGGGGGCGCACACCGGGGAGCTGTTTTTT. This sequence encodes CASQGAHTGELFF.